The sequence of this T cell receptor beta chain was determined in a study of a mutant IDH1 vaccine in newly diagnosed glioma. The study's findings and limits: Whatever changes occurred in top peripheral T cell clonotypes seemed unrelated to pseudoprogression.

The data were produced by immunoSEQ multiplex PCR, yet TCRdb's version contains in-frame clones alone and is incomplete. The data contain approximately 43,000 clones, under 80% of them singletons. Time point denoted: week 23, last vaccination. Every vaccine dose comprised 300 ug of mutant IDH1 20-mer peptide plus topical imiquimod. The table lists this clone with many counts. Its target is not known. Source: PBMCs, taken from a glioma patient whose treatment included an IDH1 peptide vaccine. The clonotype was recovered from a woman in her thirties or forties with glioma. Some clones in this sample may be carry-over from other donors' samples.

The CDR3: CASNPESGGTGELFF. As DNA, the CDR3 is TGTGCCAGCAACCCGGAGTCGGGAGGGACCGGGGAGCTGTTTTTT. The V gene is TRBV7-2, the J gene TRBJ2-2; TRBD2 matches at 8 bases. Trimming at V came to 7 bases and at J to 5 bases, leaving 9 bases not matched to a gene. The CDR3 runs 15 residues. Germline V CDR1 and CDR2: SGHTA, FQGNSA.